This is a list of T cell receptor beta chains from one sample in a study of blood T cells in healthy people across ages. MiXCR was run by TCRdb on the 5' RACE reads, yielding one entry per CDR3 protein. Found here are hundreds of thousands of distinct CDR3 sequences, approximately 40% of them singletons; the top ten hold about 30%. Sequencing input: blood. Every receptor here comes from an elderly man in good health. CDR3s include the opening cysteine and the closing phenylalanine or tryptophan. The D gene is left open where the match is weak. Some rows mark clone size as missing; the rest say once, few, many or name a class of expanded clone.

CDR3 protein: CASSLRQGEKLFF
CDR3 DNA: TGTGCCAGCAGCTTAAGACAGGGTGAAAAACTGTTTTTT
V gene: TRBV7-9
clone size: NA
J gene: TRBJ1-4
D gene: TRBD1

CDR3 protein: CASSWDGIYEQYF
CDR3 DNA: TGTGCCAGCAGTTGGGACGGCATCTACGAGCAGTACTTC
V gene: TRBV6-2/TRBV6-3
clone size: NA
J gene: TRBJ2-7
D gene: NA

CDR3 protein: CASKKGLAGADTQYF
CDR3 DNA: TGTGCCAGCAAAAAAGGACTAGCGGGAGCTGATACGCAGTATTTT
V gene: TRBV11-3
clone size: NA
J gene: TRBJ2-3
D gene: TRBD2

CDR3 protein: CASSLRREGLGGNTIYF
CDR3 DNA: TGTGCCAGCAGCCTGAGACGGGAAGGGCTTGGTGGAAACACCATATATTTT
V gene: TRBV7-2
clone size: NA
J gene: TRBJ1-3
D gene: NA

CDR3 protein: CASSLGEGNEQFF
CDR3 DNA: TGTGCCAGCAGCTTAGGGGAAGGGAATGAGCAGTTCTTC
V gene: TRBV7-3
clone size: NA
J gene: TRBJ2-1
D gene: NA

CDR3 protein: CASSDFGTITYEQYF
CDR3 DNA: TGTGCCAGCAGCGATTTCGGGACAATTACCTACGAGCAGTACTTC
V gene: TRBV7-2
clone size: NA
J gene: TRBJ2-7
D gene: NA

CDR3 protein: CASSLSRQLNTEAFF
CDR3 DNA: TGTGCCAGCAGCTTAAGCCGACAGTTGAACACTGAAGCTTTCTTT
V gene: TRBV7-2
clone size: few
J gene: TRBJ1-1
D gene: NA

CDR3 protein: CASSAGAWSTNEKLFF
CDR3 DNA: TGTGCCAGCAGTGCCGGGGCCTGGTCAACTAATGAAAAACTGTTTTTT
V gene: TRBV6-6
clone size: NA
J gene: TRBJ1-4
D gene: NA

CDR3 protein: CSDPCRGGSCEQYF
CDR3 DNA: TGCAGCGATCCGTGTCGGGGGGGGTCTTGCGAGCAGTACTTC
V gene: TRBV29-1
clone size: few
J gene: TRBJ2-7
D gene: TRBD2

CDR3 protein: CASSENRAHTQYF
CDR3 DNA: TGTGCCAGCTCGGAGAACAGGGCCCATACGCAGTATTTT
V gene: TRBV12-3/TRBV12-4
clone size: few
J gene: TRBJ2-3
D gene: NA

CDR3 protein: CASSFDGNYGYTF
CDR3 DNA: TGCGCCAGCAGCTTTGATGGAAACTATGGCTACACCTTC
V gene: TRBV5-1
clone size: few
J gene: TRBJ1-2
D gene: NA

CDR3 protein: CASSLVGTGVEKLFF
CDR3 DNA: TGTGCCAGCAGTTTGGTCGGGACAGGGGTTGAAAAACTGTTTTTT
V gene: TRBV12-3/TRBV12-4
clone size: few
J gene: TRBJ1-4
D gene: TRBD1

CDR3 protein: CASSPLGLGGYNEQFF
CDR3 DNA: TGTGCCAGCAGCCCCCTGGGACTTGGGGGGTACAATGAGCAGTTCTTC
V gene: TRBV12-3/TRBV12-4
clone size: few
J gene: TRBJ2-1
D gene: NA

CDR3 protein: CASSLRGDSTDTQYF
CDR3 DNA: TGTGCCAGCAGCCTCCGTGGGGACTCCACAGATACGCAGTATTTT
V gene: TRBV7-9
clone size: NA
J gene: TRBJ2-3
D gene: NA

CDR3 protein: CASSSTPPVSYNYGYTF
CDR3 DNA: TGTGCCAGCAGCTCCACCCCGCCCGTTTCCTATAACTATGGCTACACCTTC
V gene: TRBV11-1
clone size: NA
J gene: TRBJ1-2
D gene: NA

CDR3 protein: CSAGNDNEQFF
CDR3 DNA: TGCAGTGCTGGGAACGACAATGAGCAGTTCTTC
V gene: TRBV20-1
clone size: many
J gene: TRBJ2-1
D gene: NA

CDR3 protein: CASSSTPTGGGNEQYF
CDR3 DNA: TGCGCCAGCAGCTCAACACCGACAGGGGGTGGGAACGAGCAGTACTTC
V gene: TRBV5-1
clone size: NA
J gene: TRBJ2-7
D gene: TRBD1